These 9 T cell receptor beta chains came from one sample sequenced in a study of response to subunit inactivated influenza vaccine. One entry per CDR3 protein results from TCRdb running MiXCR on the RT-PCR reads. Counted here are about 240,000 distinct CDR3 sequences, 9.5% to 15% occurring once; the ten biggest clones make up about 7.8%. The specimen comprised non-naive T cells sorted from PBMCs, sampled less than 15 days before vaccination. These receptors came from a man between 45 and 60 years old who received an inactivated influenza vaccine.

This rearrangement joins TRBV7-6 to TRBJ2-2, with D hard to call. Germline-derived CDR1 and CDR2 are SGHVS and FNYEAQ. The CDR3 consists of 16 residues. V was trimmed by 5 bases and J by 1 base, leaving 14 bases between them. In DNA, the CDR3 is TGTGCCAGCAGCCCAGGCCCGAGAGGGAACACCGGGGAGCTGTTTTTT. Translating gives CASSPGPRGNTGELFF.

A few counts support this clonotype. This sequence joins TRBV28 and TRBJ2-7; no clear D. Germline V gives CDR1 MDHEN, CDR2 SYDVKM. The CDR3 totals 15 residues. V was trimmed by 6 bases and J by 2 bases, leaving 17 bases between them. This CDR3 reads CASRPTGTQPYEQYF. The CDR3 DNA follows: TGTGCCAGCAGGCCTACCGGTACACAGCCCTACGAGCAGTACTTC.

The rearrangement uses TRBV12-3 or TRBV12-4 and TRBJ1-5; D ambiguous. Trimming left V 6 bases short and J 5 bases short, with 11 bases between. The CDR3 covers 13 residues. DNA for the CDR3: TGTGCCAGCAGCTCATTGACCTATCAGCCCCAGCATTTT. This sequence encodes CASSSLTYQPQHF.

Many counts were recorded for this clonotype. The rearrangement joins TRBV6-2 or TRBV6-3 to TRBJ2-7; D uncertain. The CDR3 is made up of 17 amino acids. Trimming pared 4 bases from V and 2 bases from J, leaving 21 bases between. The germline V gene encodes CDR1 MNHEY and CDR2 SVGEGT. CDR3 in amino acids: CASSFNPISRIAYEQYF. The CDR3 DNA is TGTGCCAGCAGTTTCAACCCAATTTCCAGGATCGCCTACGAGCAGTACTTC.

This chain joins TRBV6-1 and TRBJ2-5; D unresolved. The CDR3 spans 14 residues. The germline CDR1 and CDR2 sequences are MNHNS and SASEGT. The V gene lost 7 bases and the J gene lost 1 base, with 13 bases spanning the gap. The chain's CDR3 is CASNRNIAQETQYF. The CDR3 nucleotides read TGTGCCAGCAATCGTAACATCGCCCAAGAGACCCAGTACTTC.

This clonotype was detected a few times. The CDR3, as DNA: TGTGCCATCATGGGGGGTACGAACCGCTATGGCTACACCTTC. It yields the protein CAIMGGTNRYGYTF. The J gene is TRBJ1-2, the V gene TRBV10-3; possible D gene TRBD1, 5 bases. Looked up from germline, CDR1 is ENHRY and CDR2 is SYGVKD. This CDR3 spans 14 amino acids. V shed 7 bases and J shed 4 bases, with 16 bases lying between them.

This clonotype showed up just a few times. The rearrangement joins TRBV3-1 to TRBJ1-6; D is unclear. The CDR3 is 14 amino acids. The germline V gene encodes CDR1 LGHDT and CDR2 YNNKEL (reference sequence). The V gene lost 2 bases and the J gene lost 7 bases, with 9 bases spanning the gap. For the CDR3, the DNA is TGTGCCAGCAGCCAATCAGATTACAATTCACCCCTCCACTTT. Its translation: CASSQSDYNSPLHF. The variable domain in full, with the rest retrieved from reference TRBV3-1 and TRBJ1-6, is DTAVSQTPKYLVTQMGNDKSIKCEQNLGHDTMYWYKQDSKKFLKIMFSYNNKELIINETVPNRFSPKSPDKAHLNLHINSLELGDSAVYFCASSQSDYNSPLHFGNGTRLTVT.

This clonotype was counted a few times. The V call is TRBV4-3, the J call TRBJ2-1, with a tentative D call TRBD2 (5 bases). Germline V CDR1 and CDR2: LGHNA, YSLEER. The CDR3 runs to 17 residues. V was clipped by 0 bases and J by 9 bases, with 21 bases between them. For the CDR3, the DNA is TGCGCCAGCAGCCAAGATGTCTTGACTAACCGGTCAGGTGAGCAGTTCTTC. This gives the protein CASSQDVLTNRSGEQFF.

This clonotype was picked up a small number of times. The chain has TRBV29-1 and TRBJ1-1, with TRBD1 matching 8 bases. The CDR3 loop spans 15 amino acids. With 6 bases clipped from V and 0 bases from J, the junction kept 9 bases outside the gene matches. The germline CDR1 and CDR2 sequences are SQVTM and ANQGSEA. The CDR3 sequence: CSVRTSTGVNTEAFF. Written as DNA, the CDR3 is TGCAGCGTGCGGACCTCGACAGGGGTGAACACTGAAGCTTTCTTT.